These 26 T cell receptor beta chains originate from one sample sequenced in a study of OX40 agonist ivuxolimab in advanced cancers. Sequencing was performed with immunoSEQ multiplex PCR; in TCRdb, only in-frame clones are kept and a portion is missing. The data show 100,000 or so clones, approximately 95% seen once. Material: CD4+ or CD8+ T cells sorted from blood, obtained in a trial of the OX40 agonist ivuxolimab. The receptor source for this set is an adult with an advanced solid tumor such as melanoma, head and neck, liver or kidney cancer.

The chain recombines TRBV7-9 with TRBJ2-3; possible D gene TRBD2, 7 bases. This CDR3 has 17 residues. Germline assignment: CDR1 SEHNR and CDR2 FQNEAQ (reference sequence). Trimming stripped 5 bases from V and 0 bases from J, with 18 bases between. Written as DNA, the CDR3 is TGTGCCAGCAGCCCGCCGAGGGGGGGCCCCAGCACAGATACGCAGTATTTT. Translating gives CASSPPRGGPSTDTQYF.

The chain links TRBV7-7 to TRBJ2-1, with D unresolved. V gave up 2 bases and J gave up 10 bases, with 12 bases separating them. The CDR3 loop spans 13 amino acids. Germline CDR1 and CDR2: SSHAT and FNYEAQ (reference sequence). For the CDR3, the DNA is TGTGCCAGCAGCTTAAATTCTGGTAGAGAGCAGTTCTTC. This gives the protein CASSLNSGREQFF.

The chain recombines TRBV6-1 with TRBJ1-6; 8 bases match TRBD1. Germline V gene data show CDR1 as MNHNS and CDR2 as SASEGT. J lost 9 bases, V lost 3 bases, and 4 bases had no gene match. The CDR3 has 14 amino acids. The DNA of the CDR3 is TGTGCCAGCAGTGAGGGCAGGGGGCCTTCACCCCTCCACTTT. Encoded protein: CASSEGRGPSPLHF.

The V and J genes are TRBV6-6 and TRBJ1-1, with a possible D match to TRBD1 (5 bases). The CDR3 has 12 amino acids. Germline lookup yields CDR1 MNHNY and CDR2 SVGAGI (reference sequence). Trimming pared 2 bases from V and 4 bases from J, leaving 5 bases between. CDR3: CASSYGGTEAFF. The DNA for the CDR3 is TGTGCCAGCAGTTACGGGGGCACTGAAGCTTTCTTT.

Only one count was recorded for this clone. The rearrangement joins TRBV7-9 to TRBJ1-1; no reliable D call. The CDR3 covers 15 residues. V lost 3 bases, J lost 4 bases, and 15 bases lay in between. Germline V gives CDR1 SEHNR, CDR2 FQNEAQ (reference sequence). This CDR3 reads CASSFPVEGSTEAFF. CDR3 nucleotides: TGTGCCAGCAGCTTCCCAGTAGAAGGGAGCACTGAAGCTTTCTTT.

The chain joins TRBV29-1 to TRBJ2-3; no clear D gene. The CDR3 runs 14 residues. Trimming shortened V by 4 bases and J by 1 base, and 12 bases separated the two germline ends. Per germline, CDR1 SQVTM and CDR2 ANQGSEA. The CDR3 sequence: CSVVGYDGTDTQYF. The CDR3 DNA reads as TGCAGCGTTGTTGGTTACGACGGCACAGATACGCAGTATTTT.

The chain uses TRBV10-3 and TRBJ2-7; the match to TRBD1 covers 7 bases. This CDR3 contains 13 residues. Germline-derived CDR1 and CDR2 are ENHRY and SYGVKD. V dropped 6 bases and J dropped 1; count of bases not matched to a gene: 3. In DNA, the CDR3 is TGTGCCATCAGCTCGGGACAGTCCTACGAGCAGTACTTC. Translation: CAISSGQSYEQYF.

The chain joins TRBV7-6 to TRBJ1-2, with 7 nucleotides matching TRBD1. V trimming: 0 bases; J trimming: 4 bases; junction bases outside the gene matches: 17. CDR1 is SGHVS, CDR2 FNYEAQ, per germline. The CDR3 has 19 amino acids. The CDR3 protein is CASSLAPGTEVFSGYGYTF. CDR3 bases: TGTGCCAGCAGCTTAGCCCCCGGGACAGAGGTCTTTAGCGGCTATGGCTACACCTTC.

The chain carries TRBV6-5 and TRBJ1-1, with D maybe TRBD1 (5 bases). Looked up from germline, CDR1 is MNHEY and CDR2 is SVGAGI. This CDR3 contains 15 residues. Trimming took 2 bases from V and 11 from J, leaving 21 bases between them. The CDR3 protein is CASSYDQGLSSNAFF. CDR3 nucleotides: TGTGCCAGCAGTTACGATCAGGGCTTAAGCTCGAACGCTTTCTTT.

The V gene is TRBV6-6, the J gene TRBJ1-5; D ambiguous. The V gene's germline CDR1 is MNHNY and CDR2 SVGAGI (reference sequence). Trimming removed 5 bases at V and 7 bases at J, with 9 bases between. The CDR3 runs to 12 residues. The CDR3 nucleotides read TGTGCCAGCAGTCACCCAGGACAGCCCCAGCATTTT. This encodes CASSHPGQPQHF.

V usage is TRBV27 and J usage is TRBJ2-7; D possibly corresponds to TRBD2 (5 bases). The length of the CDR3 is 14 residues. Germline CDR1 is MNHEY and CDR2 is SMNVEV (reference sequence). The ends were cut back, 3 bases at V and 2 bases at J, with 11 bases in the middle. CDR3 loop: CASSFFAGPYEQYF. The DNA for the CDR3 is TGTGCCAGCAGTTTTTTTGCGGGCCCCTACGAGCAGTACTTC.

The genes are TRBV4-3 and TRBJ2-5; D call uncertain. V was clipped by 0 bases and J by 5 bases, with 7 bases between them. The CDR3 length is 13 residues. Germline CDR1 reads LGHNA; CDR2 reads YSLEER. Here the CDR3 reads CASSQDLEETQYF. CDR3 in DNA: TGCGCCAGCAGCCAAGATCTTGAGGAGACCCAGTACTTC.

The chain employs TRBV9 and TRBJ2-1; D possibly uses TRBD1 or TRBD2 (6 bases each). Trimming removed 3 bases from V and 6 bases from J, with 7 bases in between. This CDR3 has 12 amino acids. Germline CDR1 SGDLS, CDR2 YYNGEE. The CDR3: CASSEGGNEQFF. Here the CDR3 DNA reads TGTGCCAGCAGCGAGGGGGGCAATGAGCAGTTCTTC.

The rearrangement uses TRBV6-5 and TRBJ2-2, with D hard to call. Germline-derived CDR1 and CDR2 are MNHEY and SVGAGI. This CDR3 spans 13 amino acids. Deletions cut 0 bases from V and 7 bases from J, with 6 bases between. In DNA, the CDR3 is TGTGCCAGCAGTTACTCGCTCGGCGGGGAGCTGTTTTTT. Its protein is CASSYSLGGELFF.

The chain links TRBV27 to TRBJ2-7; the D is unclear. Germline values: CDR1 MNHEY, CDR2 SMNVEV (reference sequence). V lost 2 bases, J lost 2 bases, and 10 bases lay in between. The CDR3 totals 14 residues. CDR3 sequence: CASSLNGGAYEQYF. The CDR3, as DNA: TGTGCCAGCAGTTTAAATGGTGGGGCCTACGAGCAGTACTTC.

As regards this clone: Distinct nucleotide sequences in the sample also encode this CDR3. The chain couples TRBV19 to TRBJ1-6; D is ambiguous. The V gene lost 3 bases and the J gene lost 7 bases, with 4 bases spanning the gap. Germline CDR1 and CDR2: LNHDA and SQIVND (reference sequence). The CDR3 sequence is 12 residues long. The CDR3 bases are TGTGCCAGTAGTATCGGGAATTCACCCCTCCACTTT. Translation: CASSIGNSPLHF.

The CDR3 spells CASSLLTSGTYNEQFF. DNA for the CDR3: TGTGCCAGCAGCTTGCTCACTAGCGGAACCTACAATGAGCAGTTCTTC. The rearrangement links TRBV5-8 to TRBJ2-1; 8 bases agree with TRBD2. Germline lookup yields CDR1 SGHTS and CDR2 YDEGEE. The CDR3 length is 16 residues. With V trimmed by 1 base and J by 2 bases, 5 bases remained unmatched. Supplemented by reference TRBV5-8 and TRBJ2-1, the full variable domain reads EAGVTQSPTHLIKTRGQQATLRCSPISGHTSVYWYQQALGLGLQFLLWYDEGEERNRGNFPPRFSGRQFPNYSSELNVNALELEDSALYLCASSLLTSGTYNEQFFGPGTRLTVL.

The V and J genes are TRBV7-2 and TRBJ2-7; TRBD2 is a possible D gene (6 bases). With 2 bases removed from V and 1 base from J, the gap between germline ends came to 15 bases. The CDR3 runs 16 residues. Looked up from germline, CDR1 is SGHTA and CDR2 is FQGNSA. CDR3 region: CASSLWGGGFSYEQYF. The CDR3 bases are TGTGCCAGCAGCTTATGGGGTGGGGGGTTTTCCTACGAGCAGTACTTC.

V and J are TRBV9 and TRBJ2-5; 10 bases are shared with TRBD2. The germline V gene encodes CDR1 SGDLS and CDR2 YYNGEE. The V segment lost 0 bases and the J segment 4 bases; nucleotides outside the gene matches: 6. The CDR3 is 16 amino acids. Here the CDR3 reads CASSVAPSGSLETQYF. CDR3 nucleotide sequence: TGTGCCAGCAGCGTAGCCCCTAGCGGGAGCCTAGAGACCCAGTACTTC.

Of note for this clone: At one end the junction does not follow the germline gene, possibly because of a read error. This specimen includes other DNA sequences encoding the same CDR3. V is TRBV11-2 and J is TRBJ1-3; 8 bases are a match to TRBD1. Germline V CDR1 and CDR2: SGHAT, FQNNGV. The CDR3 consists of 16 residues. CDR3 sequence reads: CASSGTGGFSGNTIYF. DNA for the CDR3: TGCGCCAGCAGCGGGACAGGAGGGTTCTCTGGAAACACCATATATTTT.

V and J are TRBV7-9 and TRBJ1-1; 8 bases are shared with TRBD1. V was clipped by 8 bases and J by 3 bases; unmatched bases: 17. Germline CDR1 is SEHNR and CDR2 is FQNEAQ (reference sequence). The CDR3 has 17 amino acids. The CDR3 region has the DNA TGTGCCAGCGTGGGGCTTACTGACAGGGGTAGTTACACTGAAGCTTTCTTT. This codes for CASVGLTDRGSYTEAFF.

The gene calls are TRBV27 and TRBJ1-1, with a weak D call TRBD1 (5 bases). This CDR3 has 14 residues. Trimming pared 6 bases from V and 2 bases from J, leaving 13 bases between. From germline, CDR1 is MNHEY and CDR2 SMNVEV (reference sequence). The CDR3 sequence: CASRWTPGNTEAFF. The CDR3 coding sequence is TGTGCCAGCAGGTGGACACCGGGAAACACTGAAGCTTTCTTT.

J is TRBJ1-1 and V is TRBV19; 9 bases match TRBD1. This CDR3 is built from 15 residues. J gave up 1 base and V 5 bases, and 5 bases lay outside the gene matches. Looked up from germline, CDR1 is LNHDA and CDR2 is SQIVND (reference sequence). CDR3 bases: TGTGCCAGTAGTCCCACGGACAGGGGGAACACTGAAGCTTTCTTT. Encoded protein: CASSPTDRGNTEAFF.

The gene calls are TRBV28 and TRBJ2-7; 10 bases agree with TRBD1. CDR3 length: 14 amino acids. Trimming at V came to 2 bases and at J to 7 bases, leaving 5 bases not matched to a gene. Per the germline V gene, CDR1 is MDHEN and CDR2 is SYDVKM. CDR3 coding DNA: TGTGCCAGCAGTTTACGACAGGGGGCACGGGAGCAGTACTTC. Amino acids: CASSLRQGAREQYF. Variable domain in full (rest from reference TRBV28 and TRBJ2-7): DVKVTQSSRYLVKRTGEKVFLECVQDMDHENMFWYRQDPGLGLRLIYFSYDVKMKEKGDIPEGYSVSREKKERFSLILESASTNQTSMYLCASSLRQGAREQYFGPGTRLTVT.

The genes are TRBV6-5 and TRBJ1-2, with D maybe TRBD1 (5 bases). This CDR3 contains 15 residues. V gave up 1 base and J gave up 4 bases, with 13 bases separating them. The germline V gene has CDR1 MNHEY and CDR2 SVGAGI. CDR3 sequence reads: CASSYLAGEAYGYTF. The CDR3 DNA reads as TGTGCCAGCAGTTACTTGGCGGGGGAGGCCTATGGCTACACCTTC.

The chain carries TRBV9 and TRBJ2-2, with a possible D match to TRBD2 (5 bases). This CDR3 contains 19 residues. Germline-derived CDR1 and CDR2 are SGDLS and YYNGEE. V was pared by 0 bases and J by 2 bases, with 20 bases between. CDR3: CASSVEPLLSGPNTGELFF. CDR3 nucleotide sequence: TGTGCCAGCAGCGTAGAACCACTACTCAGCGGACCCAACACCGGGGAGCTGTTTTTT.